What follows are 7 T cell receptor beta chains derived from one specimen sequenced in a study of T cells in Graves' hyperthyroidism and ophthalmopathy. Amplification of TCR beta CDR3 regions used RNA as the template. HTBI primers were employed in a first-round RT-PCR of the TCR CDR3. TCRdb redid the calling of the multiplex PCR reads with MiXCR, one entry per CDR3 protein. The table lists some 770,000 distinct CDR3 sequences, 16% of them singletons, with around 8.1% in the top ten. Sequencing was carried out using blood. The receptors stem from a man between 18 and 29 years old with Graves' hyperthyroidism.

The gene calls are TRBV11-2 and TRBJ1-4; maybe TRBD1 (5 bases). V shed 6 bases and J shed 5 bases, with 13 bases lying between them. The CDR3 totals 14 residues. From germline, CDR1 is SGHAT and CDR2 FQNNGV. The CDR3 bases are TGTGCCAGCAGACCTACGGGACTGAATGAAAAACTGTTTTTT. Amino acid sequence: CASRPTGLNEKLFF.

This clonotype was counted many times. The V and J genes are TRBV27 and TRBJ1-1; TRBD1 matches at 8 bases. Germline CDR1 is MNHEY and CDR2 is SMNVEV (reference sequence). V was pared by 5 bases and J by 10 bases, with 9 bases of the junction left unmatched. The CDR3 extends over 13 amino acids. The CDR3 coding sequence is TGTGCCAGCAGTCCACTCCATACAGGGGGAGCTTTCTTT. It specifies CASSPLHTGGAFF.

The chain is built from TRBV27 and TRBJ2-7; no clear D. Germline loops: CDR1 MNHEY, CDR2 SMNVEV (reference sequence). CDR3 size: 13 residues. Trimming left V 6 bases short and J 3 bases short, with 12 bases between. CDR3 loop: CASSYKDGYEQYF. CDR3 nucleotide sequence: TGTGCCAGCAGCTATAAGGACGGCTACGAGCAGTACTTC.

The V gene is TRBV4-1, the J gene TRBJ1-1; 7 bases are a match to TRBD1. Germline V gene data show CDR1 as MGHRA and CDR2 as YSYEKL. J lost 1 base, V lost 0 bases, and 11 bases had no gene match. This CDR3 comprises 18 residues. CDR3 residues: CASSQDGHRGVGNTEAFF. The CDR3 DNA reads as TGCGCCAGCAGCCAAGATGGGCACAGGGGAGTCGGGAACACTGAAGCTTTCTTT.

Only a few counts were recorded for this clonotype. The chain has TRBV4-1 and TRBJ1-5; D ambiguous. The V end lost 2 bases, the J end lost 2 bases, and 10 bases lay between the germline ends. CDR3 length: 15 residues. Per the germline V gene, CDR1 is MGHRA and CDR2 is YSYEKL. CDR3: CASSQLGLRNQPQHF. The CDR3 DNA reads as TGCGCCAGCAGCCAACTTGGGTTGCGCAATCAGCCCCAGCATTTT.

This clonotype has a count of ten or more. In DNA form, the CDR3 reads TGTGCCAGCAGTCAAGGACTGGGAGAGACCCAGTACTTC. This translates into CASSQGLGETQYF. The chain employs TRBV6-2 or TRBV6-3 and TRBJ2-5, with D perhaps matching TRBD2 (5 bases). Looked up from germline, CDR1 is MNHEY and CDR2 is SVGEGT. Trimming pared 5 bases from V and 4 bases from J, leaving 11 bases between. The CDR3 has 13 amino acids.

The chain has TRBV7-9 and TRBJ2-7, with D perhaps matching TRBD1 or TRBD2 (5 bases each). V dropped 5 bases and J dropped 6 bases, with 14 bases sitting between them. The CDR3 loop spans 13 amino acids. Germline V lookup: CDR1 SEHNR, CDR2 FQNEAQ (reference sequence). CDR3 bases: TGTGCCAGCAGCCCCAACCCAGGGAGCGAGCAGTACTTC. This gives the protein CASSPNPGSEQYF. The variable domain in full, completed from reference TRBV7-9 and TRBJ2-7, reads DTGVSQNPRHKITKRGQNVTFRCDPISEHNRLYWYRQTLGQGPEFLTYFQNEAQLEKSRLLSDRFSAERPKGSFSTLEIQRTEQGDSAMYLCASSPNPGSEQYFGPGTRLTVT.